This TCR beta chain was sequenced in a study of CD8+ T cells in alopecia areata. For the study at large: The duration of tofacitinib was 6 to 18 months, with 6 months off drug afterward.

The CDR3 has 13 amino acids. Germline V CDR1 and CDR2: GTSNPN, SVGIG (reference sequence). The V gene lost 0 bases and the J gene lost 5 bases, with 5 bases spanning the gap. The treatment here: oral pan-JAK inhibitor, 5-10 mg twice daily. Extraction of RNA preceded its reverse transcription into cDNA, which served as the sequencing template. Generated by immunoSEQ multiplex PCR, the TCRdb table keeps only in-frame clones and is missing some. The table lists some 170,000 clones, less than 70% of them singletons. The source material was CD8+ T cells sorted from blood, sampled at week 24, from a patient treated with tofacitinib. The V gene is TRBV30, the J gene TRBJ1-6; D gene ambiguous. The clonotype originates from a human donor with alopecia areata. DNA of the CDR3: TGTGCCTGGAGTGTAGTTGATAATTCACCCCTCCACTTT. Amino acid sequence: CAWSVVDNSPLHF.